This T cell receptor (beta chain) was found in a study of T cell responses to AZD1222 COVID-19 vaccine. CDR3 length: 15 residues. Germline loops: CDR1 SGHKS, CDR2 YYEKEE (reference sequence). The junction had 10 bases not matched to a gene; V was cut back by 4 bases and J by 4 bases. Details on this clone: Its antigen is still unknown.

Broader study findings: Donor demographics were predominantly white British with a female majority; clonal diversity may be underestimated.

This table comes from immunoSEQ multiplex PCR, and its TCRdb copy is limited to in-frame clones, with some not included. Counted here are around 200,000 clones, more than 85% occurring once; the ten biggest clones make up about 3.9%. The chain is built from TRBV5-5 and TRBJ1-2, with TRBD1 matching over 7 bases. The sequence derives from an adult in good health. The specimen comprised peripheral blood, sampled on day 0 of AZD1222 vaccination. CDR3 region: CASSPDPTGIYGYTF. The CDR3 DNA reads TGTGCCAGCAGCCCGGACCCGACAGGGATCTATGGCTACACCTTC.